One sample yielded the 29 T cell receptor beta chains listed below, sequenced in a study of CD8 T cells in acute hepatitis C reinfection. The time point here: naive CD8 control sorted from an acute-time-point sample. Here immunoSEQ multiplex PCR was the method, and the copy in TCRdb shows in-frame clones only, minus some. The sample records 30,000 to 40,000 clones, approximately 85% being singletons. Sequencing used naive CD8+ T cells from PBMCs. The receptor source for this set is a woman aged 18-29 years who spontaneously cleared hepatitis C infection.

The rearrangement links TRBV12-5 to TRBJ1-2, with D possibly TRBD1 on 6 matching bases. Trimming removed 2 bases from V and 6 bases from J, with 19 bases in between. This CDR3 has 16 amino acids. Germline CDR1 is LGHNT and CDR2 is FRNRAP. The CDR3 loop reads CASGLLTYREMNGYTF. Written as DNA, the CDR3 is TGTGCTAGTGGTTTGCTAACCTACAGGGAAATGAATGGCTACACCTTC.

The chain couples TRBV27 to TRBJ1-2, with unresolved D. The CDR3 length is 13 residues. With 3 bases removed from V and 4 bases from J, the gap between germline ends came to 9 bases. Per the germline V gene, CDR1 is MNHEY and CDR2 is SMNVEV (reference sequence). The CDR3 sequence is CASSFLGSYGYTF. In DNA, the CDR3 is TGTGCCAGCAGTTTTCTAGGGTCCTATGGCTACACCTTC.

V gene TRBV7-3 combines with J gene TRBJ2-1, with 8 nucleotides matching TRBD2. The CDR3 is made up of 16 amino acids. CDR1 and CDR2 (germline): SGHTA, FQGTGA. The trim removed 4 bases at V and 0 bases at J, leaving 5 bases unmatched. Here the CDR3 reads CASSSTSGGSYNEQFF. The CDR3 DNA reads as TGTGCCAGCAGCTCAACTAGCGGAGGCTCCTACAATGAGCAGTTCTTC. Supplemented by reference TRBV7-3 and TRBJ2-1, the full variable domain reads GAGVSQTPSNKVTEKGKYVELRCDPISGHTALYWYRQSLGQGPEFLIYFQGTGAADDSGLPNDRFFAVRPEGSVSTLKIQRTERGDSAVYLCASSSTSGGSYNEQFFGPGTRLTVL.

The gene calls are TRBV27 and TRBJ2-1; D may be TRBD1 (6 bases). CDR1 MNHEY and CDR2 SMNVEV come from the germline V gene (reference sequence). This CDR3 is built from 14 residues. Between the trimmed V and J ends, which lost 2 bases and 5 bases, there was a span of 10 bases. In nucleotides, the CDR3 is TGTGCCAGCAGTTTAAGGGGGATCGACAATGAGCAGTTCTTC. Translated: CASSLRGIDNEQFF.

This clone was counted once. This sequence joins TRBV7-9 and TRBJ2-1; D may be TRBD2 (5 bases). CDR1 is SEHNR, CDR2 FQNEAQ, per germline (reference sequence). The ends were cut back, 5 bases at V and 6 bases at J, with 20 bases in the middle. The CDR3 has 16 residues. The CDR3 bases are TGTGCCAGCAGCCCCCGCGGTCGCGGGCAATTCAATGAGCAGTTCTTC. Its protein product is CASSPRGRGQFNEQFF.

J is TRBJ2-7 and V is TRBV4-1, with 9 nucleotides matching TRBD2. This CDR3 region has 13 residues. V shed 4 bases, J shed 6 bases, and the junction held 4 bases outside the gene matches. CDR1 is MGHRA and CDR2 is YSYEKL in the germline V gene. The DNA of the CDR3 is TGCGCCAGCAGCCTTAGCGGGAGCGCCGAGCAGTACTTC. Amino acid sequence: CASSLSGSAEQYF.

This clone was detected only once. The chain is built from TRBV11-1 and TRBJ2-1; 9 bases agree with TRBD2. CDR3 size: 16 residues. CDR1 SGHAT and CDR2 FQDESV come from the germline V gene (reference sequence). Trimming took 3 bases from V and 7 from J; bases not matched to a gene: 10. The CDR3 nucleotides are TGTGCCAGCAGCTTGGGCTGGGCGGGAGGGTGGAATGAGCAGTTCTTC. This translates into CASSLGWAGGWNEQFF.

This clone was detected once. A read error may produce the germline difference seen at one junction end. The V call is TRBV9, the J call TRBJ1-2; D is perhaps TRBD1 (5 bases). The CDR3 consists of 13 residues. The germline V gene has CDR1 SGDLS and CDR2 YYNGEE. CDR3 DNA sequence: TGTGCCAGCAGCCTTTCCCAGGGCGGCGATTACATCTTC. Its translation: CASSLSQGGDYIF.

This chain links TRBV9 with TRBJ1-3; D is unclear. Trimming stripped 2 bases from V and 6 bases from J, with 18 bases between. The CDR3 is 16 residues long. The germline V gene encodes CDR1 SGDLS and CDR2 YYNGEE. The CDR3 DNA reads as TGTGCCAGCAGCGTGACGGCCGATTCCTTGCAAAACACCATATATTTT. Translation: CASSVTADSLQNTIYF.

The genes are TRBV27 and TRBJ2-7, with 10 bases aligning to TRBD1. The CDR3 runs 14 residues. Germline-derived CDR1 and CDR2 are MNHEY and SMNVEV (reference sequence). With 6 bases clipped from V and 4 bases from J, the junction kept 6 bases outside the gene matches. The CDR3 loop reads CASRGQGFVYEQYF. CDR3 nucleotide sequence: TGTGCCAGCAGGGGACAGGGGTTCGTGTACGAGCAGTACTTC.

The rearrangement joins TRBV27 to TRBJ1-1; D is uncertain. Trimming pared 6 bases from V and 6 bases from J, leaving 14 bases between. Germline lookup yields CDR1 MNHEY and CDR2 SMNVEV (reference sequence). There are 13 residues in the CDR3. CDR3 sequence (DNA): TGTGCCAGCAGCCGGACGGGCTGGCCTGAAGCTTTCTTT. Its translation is CASSRTGWPEAFF.

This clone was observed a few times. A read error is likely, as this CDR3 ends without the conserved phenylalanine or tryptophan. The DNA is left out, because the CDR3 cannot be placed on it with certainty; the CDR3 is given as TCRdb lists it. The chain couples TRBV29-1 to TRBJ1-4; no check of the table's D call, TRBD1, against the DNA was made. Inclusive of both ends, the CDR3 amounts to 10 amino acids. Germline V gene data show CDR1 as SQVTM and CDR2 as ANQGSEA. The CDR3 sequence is CSVEGQGARL.

CDR3 sequence (DNA): TGTGCCAGCAGCCAAGAGGAACAGGGCGGGGCTGAAAAACTGTTTTTT. Residues: CASSQEEQGGAEKLFF. V gene TRBV4-2 combines with J gene TRBJ1-4; the D gene is possibly TRBD1 (6 bases). The length of the CDR3 is 16 residues. Trimming removed 0 bases from V and 7 bases from J, with 15 bases in between. The germline V gene has CDR1 LGHNA and CDR2 YNFKEQ.

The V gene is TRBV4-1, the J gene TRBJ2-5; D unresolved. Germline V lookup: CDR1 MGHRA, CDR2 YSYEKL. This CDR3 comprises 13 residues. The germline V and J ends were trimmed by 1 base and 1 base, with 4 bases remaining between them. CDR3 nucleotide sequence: TGCGCCAGCAGCCAAGCCCGCCAAGAGACCCAGTACTTC. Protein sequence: CASSQARQETQYF.

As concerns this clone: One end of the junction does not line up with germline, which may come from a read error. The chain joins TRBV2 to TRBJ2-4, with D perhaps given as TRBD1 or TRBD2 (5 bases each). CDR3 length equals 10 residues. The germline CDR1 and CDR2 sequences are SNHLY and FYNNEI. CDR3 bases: TGTGCCAGCAGGGGGCGGGTCGCTGTTTTC. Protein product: CASRGRVAVF.

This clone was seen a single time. CDR3 bases: TGTGCCAGCAGCCCGGAACAGTCGAGCACAGATACGCAGTATTTT. It yields the protein CASSPEQSSTDTQYF. J is TRBJ2-3 and V is TRBV5-4, with D unresolved. The germline CDR1 and CDR2 sequences are SGHNT and YYREEE (reference sequence). This CDR3 spans 15 amino acids. Deletions cut 4 bases from V and 0 bases from J, with 12 bases between.

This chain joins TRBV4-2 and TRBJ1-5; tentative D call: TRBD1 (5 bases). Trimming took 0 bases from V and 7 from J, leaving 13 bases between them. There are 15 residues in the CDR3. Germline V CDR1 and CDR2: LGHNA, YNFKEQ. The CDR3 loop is CASSQDPAGTQPQHF. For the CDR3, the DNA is TGTGCCAGCAGCCAAGATCCGGCAGGGACCCAGCCCCAGCATTTT.

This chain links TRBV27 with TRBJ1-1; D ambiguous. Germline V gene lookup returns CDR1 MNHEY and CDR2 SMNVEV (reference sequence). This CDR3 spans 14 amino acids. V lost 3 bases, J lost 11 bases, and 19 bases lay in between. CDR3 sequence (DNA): TGTGCCAGCAGTTTGAGCACGGGAGCGCAGCGTGCTTTCTTT. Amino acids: CASSLSTGAQRAFF.

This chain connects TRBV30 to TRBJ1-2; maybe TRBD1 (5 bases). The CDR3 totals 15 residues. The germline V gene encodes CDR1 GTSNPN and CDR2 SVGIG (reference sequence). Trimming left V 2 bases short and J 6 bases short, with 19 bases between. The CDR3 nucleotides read TGTGCCTGGAGTAAGGAGGGACGGGATATTGATGGCTACACCTTC. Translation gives CAWSKEGRDIDGYTF.

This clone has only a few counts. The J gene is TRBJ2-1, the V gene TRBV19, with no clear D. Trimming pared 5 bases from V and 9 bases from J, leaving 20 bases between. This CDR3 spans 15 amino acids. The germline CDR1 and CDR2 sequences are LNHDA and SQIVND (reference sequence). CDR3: CASSAMAVGPGEQFF. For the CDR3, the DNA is TGTGCCAGTAGTGCCATGGCGGTGGGTCCAGGTGAGCAGTTCTTC. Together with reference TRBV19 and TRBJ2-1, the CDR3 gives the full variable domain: DGGITQSPKYLFRKEGQNVTLSCEQNLNHDAMYWYRQDPGQGLRLIYYSQIVNDFQKGDIAEGYSVSREKKESFPLTVTSAQKNPTAFYLCASSAMAVGPGEQFFGPGTRLTVL.

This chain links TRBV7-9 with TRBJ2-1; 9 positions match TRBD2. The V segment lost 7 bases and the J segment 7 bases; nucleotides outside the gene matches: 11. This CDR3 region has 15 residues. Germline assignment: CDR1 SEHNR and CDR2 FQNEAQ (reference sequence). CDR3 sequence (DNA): TGTGCCAGCACCCACTATAGGACTAGCGATAATGAGCAGTTCTTC. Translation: CASTHYRTSDNEQFF. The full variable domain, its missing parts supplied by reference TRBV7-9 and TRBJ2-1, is DTGVSQNPRHKITKRGQNVTFRCDPISEHNRLYWYRQTLGQGPEFLTYFQNEAQLEKSRLLSDRFSAERPKGSFSTLEIQRTEQGDSAMYLCASTHYRTSDNEQFFGPGTRLTVL.

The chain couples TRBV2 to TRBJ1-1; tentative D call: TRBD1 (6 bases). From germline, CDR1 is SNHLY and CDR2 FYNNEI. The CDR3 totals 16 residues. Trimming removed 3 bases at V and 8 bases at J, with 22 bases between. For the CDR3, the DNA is TGTGCCAGCAGTGACTACTTAGCCGGGACAAGGGAGGAAGCTTTCTTT. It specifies CASSDYLAGTREEAFF.

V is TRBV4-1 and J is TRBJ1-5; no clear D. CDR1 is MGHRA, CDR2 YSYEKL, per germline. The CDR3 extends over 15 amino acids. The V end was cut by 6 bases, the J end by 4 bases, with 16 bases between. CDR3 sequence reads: CASRLMEETNQPQHF. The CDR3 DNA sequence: TGCGCCAGCAGATTGATGGAGGAAACTAATCAGCCCCAGCATTTT.

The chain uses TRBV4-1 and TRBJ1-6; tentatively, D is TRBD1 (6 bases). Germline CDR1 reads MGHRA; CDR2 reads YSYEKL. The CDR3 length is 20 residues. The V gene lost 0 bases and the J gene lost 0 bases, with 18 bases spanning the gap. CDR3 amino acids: CASSQETGLITSSYNSPLHF. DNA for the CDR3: TGCGCCAGCAGCCAAGAGACAGGCCTTATTACAAGCTCCTATAATTCACCCCTCCACTTT.

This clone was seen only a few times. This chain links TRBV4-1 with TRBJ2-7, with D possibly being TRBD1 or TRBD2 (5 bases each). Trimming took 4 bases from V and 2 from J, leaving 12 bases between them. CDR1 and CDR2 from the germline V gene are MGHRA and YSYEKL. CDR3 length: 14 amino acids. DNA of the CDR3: TGCGCCAGCAGCCGAGGGACGGTGACCTACGAGCAGTACTTC. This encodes CASSRGTVTYEQYF.

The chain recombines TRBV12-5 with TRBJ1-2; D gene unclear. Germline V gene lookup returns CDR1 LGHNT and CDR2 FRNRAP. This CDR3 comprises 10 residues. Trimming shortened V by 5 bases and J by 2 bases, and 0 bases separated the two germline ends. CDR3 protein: CASGNYGYTF. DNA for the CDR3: TGTGCTAGTGGTAACTATGGCTACACCTTC.

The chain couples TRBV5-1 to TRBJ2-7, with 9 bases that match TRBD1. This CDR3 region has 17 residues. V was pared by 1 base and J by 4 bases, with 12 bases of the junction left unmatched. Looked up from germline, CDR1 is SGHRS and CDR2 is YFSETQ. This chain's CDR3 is CASSLKGPGTGLYEQYF. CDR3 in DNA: TGCGCCAGCAGCTTGAAAGGACCCGGGACAGGGTTGTACGAGCAGTACTTC.

The CDR3 sequence is CASSYSRREYEQYF. CDR3 DNA: TGTGCCAGCAGTTACTCGCGTCGAGAATACGAGCAGTACTTC. This chain links TRBV6-5 with TRBJ2-7; the D is unclear. Germline CDR1 MNHEY, CDR2 SVGAGI. V lost 0 bases to trimming and J lost 4 bases, with 10 bases between them. The CDR3 spans 14 residues.

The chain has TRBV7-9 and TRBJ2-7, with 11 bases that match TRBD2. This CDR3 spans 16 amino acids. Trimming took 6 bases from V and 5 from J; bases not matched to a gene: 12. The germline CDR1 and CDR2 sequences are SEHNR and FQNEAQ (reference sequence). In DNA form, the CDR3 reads TGTGCCAGCAGTCTCCTAGCGGGAGGTTTGGGGAACGAGCAGTACTTC. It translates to CASSLLAGGLGNEQYF. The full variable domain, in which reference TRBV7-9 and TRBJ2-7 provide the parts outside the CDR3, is DTGVSQNPRHKITKRGQNVTFRCDPISEHNRLYWYRQTLGQGPEFLTYFQNEAQLEKSRLLSDRFSAERPKGSFSTLEIQRTEQGDSAMYLCASSLLAGGLGNEQYFGPGTRLTVT.